This TCR beta chain was obtained from a study of a mutant IDH1 vaccine in newly diagnosed glioma. The time point was: week 23, last vaccination. The study gave 300 ug of mutant IDH1 20-mer peptide per vaccine dose, with topical imiquimod. To note about this clone: The antigen is undetermined.

V lost 3 bases, J lost 5 bases, and 12 bases lay in between. Germline loops: CDR1 MRHNA, CDR2 SNTAGT. This CDR3 is built from 14 residues. Here immunoSEQ multiplex PCR was the method, and the copy in TCRdb shows in-frame clones only, minus some. Of 50,000 to 70,000 clones listed, 75% to 90% are singletons. The clonotype comes from a man aged 35 to 55 with glioma. The sequences come from PBMCs, collected from a glioma patient whose treatment included an IDH1 peptide vaccine. V and J are TRBV6-4 and TRBJ2-3, with unresolved D. The CDR3 DNA reads TGTGCCAGCAGTGAGCACCGAACCATAGATACGCAGTATTTT. It is translated as CASSEHRTIDTQYF.